This T cell receptor (beta chain) emerged from a study of T-cell memory formation after mild COVID-19. About the study: Clusters were largely donor specific. Overall study results and limits: Whereas later expanders leaned CD4+, clones contracting day 15 to 85 showed a balanced CD4/CD8 makeup. Memory sampled before infection contained some responding clones, suggesting cross-reactive memory joined.

5'RACE with constant-segment primers yielded barcoded, UMI-tagged TCR alpha and TCR beta cDNA libraries. TCRdb independently ran MiXCR on the 5' RACE reads; one entry per CDR3 protein. This table has roughly 250,000 distinct CDR3 sequences, 15% to 20% appearing once. CDR1 and CDR2 (germline): LGHNA, YSLEER. V lost 0 bases to trimming and J lost 6 bases; unmatched junction nucleotides: 7. CDR3 length: 15 amino acids. On this clonotype: What it binds is not known.

The chain carries TRBV4-3 and TRBJ2-7; TRBD1 agrees at 8 bases. The clonotype was recovered from a man aged 18 to 35 who had mild COVID-19 (a few samples of this study predate the infection). Cell type and time point are not known. Sequencing input: PBMCs or a T cell subset sorted from them (not recorded which). In nucleotides, the CDR3 is TGCGCCAGCAGCCAAGATAGTCGACAGGGGATCGAGCAGTACTTC. Translated, it gives CASSQDSRQGIEQYF.